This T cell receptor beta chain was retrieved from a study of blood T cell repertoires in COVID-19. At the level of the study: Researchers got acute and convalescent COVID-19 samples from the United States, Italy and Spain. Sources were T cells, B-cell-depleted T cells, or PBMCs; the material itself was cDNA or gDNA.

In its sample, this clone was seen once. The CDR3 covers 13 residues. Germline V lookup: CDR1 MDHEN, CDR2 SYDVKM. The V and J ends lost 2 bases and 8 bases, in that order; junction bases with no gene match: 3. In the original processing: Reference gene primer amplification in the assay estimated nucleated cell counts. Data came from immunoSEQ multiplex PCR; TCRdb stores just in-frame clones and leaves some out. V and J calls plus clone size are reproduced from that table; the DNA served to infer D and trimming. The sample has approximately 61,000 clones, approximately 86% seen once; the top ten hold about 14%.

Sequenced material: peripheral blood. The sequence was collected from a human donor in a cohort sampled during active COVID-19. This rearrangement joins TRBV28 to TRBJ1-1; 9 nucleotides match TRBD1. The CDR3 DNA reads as TGTGCCAGCAGTTTAGGACAGGGGACCGAAGCTTTCTTT. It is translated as CASSLGQGTEAFF.